This T cell receptor beta chain was captured in a study of cytomegalovirus exposure and HLA in healthy donors. Study-wide results and caveats: It was shown in a later analysis that HLA-associated TCR beta chains were more clonally expanded than other, equally common chains. Some public TCRs appeared in many individuals, while most sequences were rare. Later on, analysis showed that most CMV-associated TCR beta chains appeared to be HLA-restricted.

Details on this clone: Its antigen is currently unknown.

The PCR used 60 Vbeta and 13 Jbeta primers. Profiled with immunoSEQ multiplex PCR; TCRdb holds only in-frame clones, not every one. Of about 110,000 clones in the sample, over 80% were seen once. Germline V gene sequence: CDR1 MNHEY, CDR2 SMNVEV (reference sequence). With 5 bases removed from V and 3 bases from J, the gap between germline ends came to 14 bases. CDR3 length equals 16 residues. The source material was PBMCs. The chain combines TRBV27 with TRBJ2-6; a possible D gene is TRBD2 (5 bases). This receptor was taken from a man aged 18 to 35 in good health and CMV-seronegative. DNA of the CDR3: TGTGCCAGCAGTCCACCCGGAGGTGGTGGGGCCAACGTCCTGACTTTC. It translates to CASSPPGGGGANVLTF.